Described below is a single TCR beta chain sequence and its context. The method was immunoSEQ multiplex PCR; TCRdb's version includes in-frame clones alone and lacks a portion of them. The profile shows about 270,000 clones, roughly 90% of them singletons. The sample is drawn from a study of blood T cell repertoires in COVID-19. Study background: Some COVID-19 samples were acute and others convalescent; all came from the United States, Italy and Spain. PBMCs, B-cell-depleted T cells, or T cells were the source of the cDNA or gDNA that made up the material.

Trimming shortened V by 5 bases and J by 8 bases, and 18 bases separated the two germline ends. CDR1 and CDR2 from the germline V gene are LNHDA and SQIVND (reference sequence). The CDR3 consists of 15 residues. Recruited during active infection, patients (from Seattle) were subsequently followed longitudinally. Specimen: peripheral blood. This TCR derives from a woman younger than 45 with COVID-19, enrolled during active disease. This chain uses TRBV19 with TRBJ1-4; D is possibly TRBD1 (6 bases). The CDR3 DNA is TGTGCCAGTAGTCTAACCGGGACAAGTCTGGAAAAACTGTTTTTT. The encoded protein is CASSLTGTSLEKLFF.